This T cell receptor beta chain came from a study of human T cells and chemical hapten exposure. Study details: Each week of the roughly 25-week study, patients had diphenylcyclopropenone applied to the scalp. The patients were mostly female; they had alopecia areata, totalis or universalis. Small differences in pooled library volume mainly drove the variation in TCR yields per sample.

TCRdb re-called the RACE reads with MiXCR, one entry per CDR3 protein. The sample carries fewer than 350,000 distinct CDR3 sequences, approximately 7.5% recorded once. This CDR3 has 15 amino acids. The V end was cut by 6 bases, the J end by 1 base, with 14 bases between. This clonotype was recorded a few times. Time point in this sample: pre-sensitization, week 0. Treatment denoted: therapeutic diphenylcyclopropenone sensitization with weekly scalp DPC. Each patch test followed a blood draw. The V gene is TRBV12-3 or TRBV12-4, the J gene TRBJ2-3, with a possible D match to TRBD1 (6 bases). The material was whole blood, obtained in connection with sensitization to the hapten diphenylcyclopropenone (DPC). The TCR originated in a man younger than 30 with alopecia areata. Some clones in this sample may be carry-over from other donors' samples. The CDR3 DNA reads TGTGCCAGCAGCCTACCGGGACATCGCACAGATACGCAGTATTTT. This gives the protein CASSLPGHRTDTQYF.